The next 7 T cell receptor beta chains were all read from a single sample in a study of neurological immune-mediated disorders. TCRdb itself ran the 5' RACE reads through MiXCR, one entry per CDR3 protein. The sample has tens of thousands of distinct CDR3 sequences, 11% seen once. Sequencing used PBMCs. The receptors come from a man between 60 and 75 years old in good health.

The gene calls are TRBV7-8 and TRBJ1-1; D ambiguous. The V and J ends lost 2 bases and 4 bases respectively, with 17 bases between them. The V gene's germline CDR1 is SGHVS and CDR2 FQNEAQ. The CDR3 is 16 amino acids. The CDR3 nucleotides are TGTGCCAGCAGCTTATTAGGACGGAGGGTTAGCACTGAAGCTTTCTTT. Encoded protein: CASSLLGRRVSTEAFF.

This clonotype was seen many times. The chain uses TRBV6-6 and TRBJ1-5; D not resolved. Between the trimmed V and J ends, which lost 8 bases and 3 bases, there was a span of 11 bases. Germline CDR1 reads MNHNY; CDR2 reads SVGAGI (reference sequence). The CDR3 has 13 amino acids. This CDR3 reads CASGFGLNQPQHF. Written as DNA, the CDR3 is TGTGCCAGCGGATTCGGCCTCAATCAGCCCCAGCATTTT.

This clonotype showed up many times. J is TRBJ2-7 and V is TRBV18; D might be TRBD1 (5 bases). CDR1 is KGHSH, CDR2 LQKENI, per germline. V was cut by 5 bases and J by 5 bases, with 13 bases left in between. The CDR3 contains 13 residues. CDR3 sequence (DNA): TGTGCCAGCTCATCCCAGGGTAGGGACGAGCAGTACTTC. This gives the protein CASSSQGRDEQYF.

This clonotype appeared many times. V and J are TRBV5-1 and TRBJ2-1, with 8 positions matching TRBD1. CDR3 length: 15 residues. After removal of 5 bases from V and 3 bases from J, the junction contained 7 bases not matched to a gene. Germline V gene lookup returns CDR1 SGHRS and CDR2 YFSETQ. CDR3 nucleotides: TGCGCCAGCAGATCGAGGACAGGGAGCTACAATGAGCAGTTCTTC. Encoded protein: CASRSRTGSYNEQFF.

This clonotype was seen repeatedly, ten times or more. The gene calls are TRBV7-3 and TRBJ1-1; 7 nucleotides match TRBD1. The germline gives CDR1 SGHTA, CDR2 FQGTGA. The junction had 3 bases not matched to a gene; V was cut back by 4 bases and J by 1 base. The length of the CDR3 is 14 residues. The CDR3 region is CASSSQGSNTEAFF. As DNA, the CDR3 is TGTGCCAGCAGCTCACAGGGGTCGAACACTGAAGCTTTCTTT.

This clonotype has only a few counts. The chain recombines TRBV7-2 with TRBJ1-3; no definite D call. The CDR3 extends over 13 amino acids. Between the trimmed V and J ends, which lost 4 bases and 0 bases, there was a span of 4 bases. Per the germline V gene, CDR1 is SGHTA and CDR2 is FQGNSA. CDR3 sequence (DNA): TGTGCCAGCAGCTCTAACTCTGGAAACACCATATATTTT. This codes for CASSSNSGNTIYF.

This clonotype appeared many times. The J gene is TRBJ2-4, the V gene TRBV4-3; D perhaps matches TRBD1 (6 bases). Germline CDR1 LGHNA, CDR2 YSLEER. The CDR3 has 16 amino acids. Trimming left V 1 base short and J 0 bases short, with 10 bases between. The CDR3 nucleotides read TGCGCCAGCAGCCAAGCCCAGGGGATAGCCAAAAACATTCAGTACTTC. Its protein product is CASSQAQGIAKNIQYF.